A selection of T cell receptor beta chains follows, all from one sample in a study of CD8 T cells in Susac syndrome. MiXCR, run by TCRdb on the immunoSEQ multiplex PCR reads, gives a single entry per CDR3 protein. Among around 130,000 distinct CDR3 sequences listed, 85% to 95% were seen once. The sequencing sample was made of CD4+ T cells from PBMCs. The receptors come from a human donor with multiple sclerosis. Both conserved end residues are part of each CDR3. D genes are given only for firm matches.

D: -
V: TRBV29-1
CDR3: CSVADSEAFF

D: -
V: TRBV29-1
CDR3: CSAGDRMGTEAFF

D: -
V: TRBV5-1
CDR3: CASRSPGMNTEAFF

D: TRBD2
V: TRBV14
CDR3: CASSQGLAKQETQYF

D: TRBD1
V: TRBV29-1
CDR3: CSVEPRTGGLETQYF

D: -
V: TRBV29-1
CDR3: CSVAWSYEQYF

D: -
V: TRBV7-9
CDR3: CASSLNGAGYTF

D: -
V: TRBV5-1
CDR3: CASSFGQEGYEQYF

D: TRBD1
V: TRBV5-1
CDR3: CASRDREDTEAFF

D: -
V: TRBV29-1
CDR3: CSVVIVGETQYF

D: -
V: TRBV15
CDR3: CATSRRRDFPSETQYF

D: -
V: TRBV2
CDR3: CASSEERANEQFF

D: TRBD1
V: TRBV7-8
CDR3: CASSVRTGLNSPLHF

D: -
V: TRBV7-9
CDR3: CASSQTGSGEQYF

D: TRBD2
V: TRBV20-1
CDR3: CSAAGTSLHTDTQYF